A single sample gave rise to the 9 T cell receptor beta chains below, sequenced in a study of T cells after somatic rescue of genetic block. Sequencing was performed with immunoSEQ multiplex PCR; in TCRdb, only in-frame clones are kept and a portion is missing. The sample yields 9,500 to 15,000 clones, approximately 74% seen once. The sample was peripheral blood mononuclear cells (PBMCs). Every receptor here comes from a boy under 18.

This clone was found a few times. The chain is built from TRBV7-9 and TRBJ2-3; the match to TRBD2 covers 7 bases. In germline, CDR1 is SEHNR, CDR2 FQNEAQ (reference sequence). V trimming: 4 bases; J trimming: 0 bases; junction bases outside the gene matches: 10. There are 17 residues in the CDR3. The CDR3 protein is CASSSTTSVSSTDTQYF. The CDR3 region has the DNA TGTGCCAGCAGCTCCACCACTAGCGTTTCTAGCACAGATACGCAGTATTTT.

CDR3 region: CASGLVTGTGPYEQYF. The CDR3 DNA reads TGTGCTAGTGGTTTGGTAACAGGGACAGGACCCTACGAGCAGTACTTC. The rearrangement uses TRBV12-5 and TRBJ2-7, with 8 positions matching TRBD1. The CDR3 runs 16 residues. With V trimmed by 0 bases and J by 2 bases, 6 bases remained unmatched. Germline V gene sequence: CDR1 LGHNT, CDR2 FRNRAP. The whole variable domain, remainder taken from reference TRBV12-5 and TRBJ2-7, is DARVTQTPRHKVTEMGQEVTMRCQPILGHNTVFWYRQTMMQGLELLAYFRNRAPLDDSGMPKDRFSAEMPDATLATLKIQPSEPRDSAVYFCASGLVTGTGPYEQYFGPGTRLTVT.

V is TRBV27 and J is TRBJ1-2, with D possibly being TRBD1 (6 bases). This CDR3 contains 14 residues. Germline V gene sequence: CDR1 MNHEY, CDR2 SMNVEV (reference sequence). V was clipped by 2 bases and J by 2 bases, with 9 bases between them. The CDR3 nucleotides are TGTGCCAGCAGTTTAAACACAGGGAACTATGGCTACACCTTC. It yields the protein CASSLNTGNYGYTF.

V and J are TRBV18 and TRBJ2-7; D possibly corresponds to TRBD1 (6 bases). Trimming left V 3 bases short and J 5 bases short, with 14 bases between. The germline CDR1 and CDR2 sequences are KGHSH and LQKENI. The CDR3 has 14 residues. CDR3 nucleotides: TGTGCCAGCTCACCCCGACAGGTTCCCGACGAGCAGTACTTC. It encodes CASSPRQVPDEQYF.

V is TRBV28 and J is TRBJ1-1; possibly TRBD1 for D (5 bases). Germline values: CDR1 MDHEN, CDR2 SYDVKM. V lost 8 bases and J 4 bases, leaving 17 bases between the germline ends. CDR3 length equals 14 residues. The CDR3 bases are TGTGCCAGCGTCCAGGGCGGAAAGGGCACTGAAGCTTTCTTT. Residues: CASVQGGKGTEAFF.

This clone was found a few times. The rearrangement links TRBV6-6 to TRBJ2-5; D remains ambiguous. The CDR3 consists of 12 residues. The germline gives CDR1 MNHNY, CDR2 SVGAGI (reference sequence). The V end lost 5 bases, the J end lost 5 bases, and 9 bases lay between the germline ends. CDR3 bases: TGTGCCAGCAGTACCAGTCGGGAGACCCAGTACTTC. It encodes CASSTSRETQYF.

The CDR3 nucleotides are TGTGCCAGCAGCCAGGCAGGGTCCCTGAATCCCCTCCACTTT. Translated: CASSQAGSLNPLHF. The chain combines TRBV14 with TRBJ1-6; tentative D call: TRBD1 (5 bases). V dropped 3 bases and J dropped 13 bases, with 16 bases sitting between them. Germline V gives CDR1 SGHDN, CDR2 FVKESK. CDR3 length: 14 amino acids.

The chain employs TRBV19 and TRBJ1-1; D call uncertain. The ends were cut back, 7 bases at V and 1 base at J, with 13 bases in the middle. This CDR3 is 14 amino acids long. In germline, CDR1 is LNHDA, CDR2 SQIVND (reference sequence). The CDR3 DNA follows: TGTGCCAGTATAGCTCCCGCAGAGAACACTGAAGCTTTCTTT. Its protein is CASIAPAENTEAFF. The variable domain in full, completed from reference TRBV19 and TRBJ1-1, reads DGGITQSPKYLFRKEGQNVTLSCEQNLNHDAMYWYRQDPGQGLRLIYYSQIVNDFQKGDIAEGYSVSREKKESFPLTVTSAQKNPTAFYLCASIAPAENTEAFFGQGTRLTVV.

The chain links TRBV7-3 to TRBJ2-1; D may be TRBD1 (5 bases). The V gene's germline CDR1 is SGHTA and CDR2 FQGTGA. The CDR3 consists of 15 residues. Trimming took off 5 bases at V and 3 bases at J, with 14 bases between the two ends. CDR3 DNA sequence: TGTGCCAGCAGCCTCGACAGTGTCCTCTACAATGAGCAGTTCTTC. As protein: CASSLDSVLYNEQFF.